This TCR beta chain was observed in a study of blood T cell repertoires in COVID-19. Study-wide context: Donors in the United States, Italy and Spain gave samples during acute or convalescent COVID-19. T cells, B-cell-depleted T cells, or PBMCs supplied cDNA or gDNA.

The authors' processing: Amplification with reference gene primers provided the estimates of nucleated cell counts. Profiling relied on immunoSEQ multiplex PCR, and the TCRdb table lists in-frame clones only, not all of them. The V and J calls and clone size come from that table; D and trimming were worked out from the DNA. The table records under 150,000 clones, about four fifths of them present only once. This CDR3 contains 14 residues. Germline V gene lookup returns CDR1 LNHDA and CDR2 SQIVND (reference sequence). Trimming stripped 4 bases from V and 5 bases from J, with 11 bases between. The sequence was collected from a man in his 60s with acute or convalescent COVID-19. The sequencing input was peripheral blood. V is TRBV19 and J is TRBJ2-2; perhaps TRBD2 as D (6 bases). CDR3 coding DNA: TGTGCCAGTAGTACGCAGGGAGGTACCGGGGAGCTGTTTTTT. This sequence encodes CASSTQGGTGELFF.